One and the same sample provided the 16 T cell receptor beta chains below, sequenced in a study of blood T cells in healthy people across ages. It was with a sample-barcoded 5' primer and a J-beta primer mix that a second PCR of about 7 to 12 cycles was run. MiXCR was run by TCRdb on the 5' RACE reads, yielding one entry per CDR3 protein. The sample yields approximately 850,000 distinct CDR3 sequences, nearly 60% seen once. Material for sequencing was blood. Receptors originate from a man aged 25 to 45 in good health.

This chain links TRBV12-3 or TRBV12-4 with TRBJ2-3; D ambiguous. V was clipped by 5 bases and J by 6 bases, with 12 bases between them. The CDR3 length is 13 residues. The CDR3 sequence: CASSTKLRDTQYF. The CDR3 coding sequence is TGTGCCAGCAGTACGAAGCTTCGGGATACGCAGTATTTT.

In this sample, this clonotype turned up a few times. J is TRBJ1-1 and V is TRBV2; D may be TRBD1 (5 bases). The V end lost 7 bases, the J end lost 8 bases, and 14 bases lay between the germline ends. This CDR3 is 12 amino acids long. Germline CDR1 and CDR2: SNHLY and FYNNEI. CDR3 amino acids: CASNLGRDEAFF. In nucleotides, the CDR3 is TGTGCCAGCAATCTGGGACGGGACGAAGCTTTCTTT. The full variable domain, with the rest looked up from reference TRBV2 and TRBJ1-1, is EPEVTQTPSHQVTQMGQEVILRCVPISNHLYFYWYRQILGQKVEFLVSFYNNEISEKSEIFDDQFSVERPDGSNFTLKIRSTKLEDSAMYFCASNLGRDEAFFGQGTRLTVV.

The CDR3 region has the DNA TGTGCCAGCAGCCGGGGGTCTAGGGAGACCCAGTACTTC. It specifies CASSRGSRETQYF. The J gene is TRBJ2-7, the V gene TRBV7-2; tentatively, D is TRBD2 (6 bases). The end of the DNA fits TRBJ2-5 better, so the J call may be wrong. The germline V gene has CDR1 SGHTA and CDR2 FQGNSA. The CDR3 totals 13 residues.

This clonotype was counted between two and nine times. CDR3 sequence (DNA): TGTGCTAGTGGTTCCACGGGCAACAGAGGTGAGCAGTTCTTC. It encodes CASGSTGNRGEQFF. The chain is built from TRBV12-5 and TRBJ2-1, with unresolved D. The V gene lost 4 bases and the J gene lost 9 bases, with 16 bases spanning the gap. Per the germline V gene, CDR1 is LGHNT and CDR2 is FRNRAP. This CDR3 contains 14 residues. Variable domain in full (rest from reference TRBV12-5 and TRBJ2-1): DARVTQTPRHKVTEMGQEVTMRCQPILGHNTVFWYRQTMMQGLELLAYFRNRAPLDDSGMPKDRFSAEMPDATLATLKIQPSEPRDSAVYFCASGSTGNRGEQFFGPGTRLTVL.

The chain employs TRBV29-1 and TRBJ2-1; 8 positions agree with TRBD2. The CDR3 totals 14 residues. With 1 base clipped from V and 13 bases from J, the junction kept 12 bases outside the gene matches. CDR1 and CDR2 from the germline V gene are SQVTM and ANQGSEA. This CDR3 reads CSVEVSGGPPKQFF. The CDR3 DNA reads TGCAGCGTTGAAGTATCGGGAGGGCCCCCGAAACAGTTCTTC.

The chain combines TRBV7-9 with TRBJ2-7; D assignment may be TRBD1 or TRBD2 (7 bases each). The V and J ends lost 1 base and 2 bases respectively, with 15 bases between them. Germline V gene data show CDR1 as SEHNR and CDR2 as FQNEAQ (reference sequence). The CDR3 is 16 amino acids. CDR3 region: CASSLGQGGTTYEQYF. The CDR3 DNA follows: TGTGCCAGCAGCTTAGGTCAGGGGGGGACAACCTACGAGCAGTACTTC.

This clonotype was detected only a few times. This rearrangement joins TRBV4-2 to TRBJ1-6; no definite D call. Trimming removed 0 bases from V and 8 bases from J, with 5 bases in between. Germline V lookup: CDR1 LGHNA, CDR2 YNFKEQ. The CDR3 is made up of 13 amino acids. The CDR3 is CASSQERDSPLHF. CDR3 DNA: TGTGCCAGCAGCCAAGAAAGGGATTCACCCCTCCACTTT.

This clonotype was counted a few times. This rearrangement joins TRBV9 to TRBJ2-1; D not resolved. Germline assignment: CDR1 SGDLS and CDR2 YYNGEE. V was pared by 3 bases and J by 0 bases, with 7 bases between. This CDR3 comprises 14 residues. CDR3 region: CASSADSSYNEQFF. CDR3 nucleotide sequence: TGTGCCAGCAGCGCGGATAGCTCCTACAATGAGCAGTTCTTC. The whole variable domain, filled in from reference TRBV9 and TRBJ2-1, reads DSGVTQTPKHLITATGQRVTLRCSPRSGDLSVYWYQQSLDQGLQFLIQYYNGEERAKGNILERFSAQQFPDLHSELNLSSLELGDSALYFCASSADSSYNEQFFGPGTRLTVL.

The rearrangement links TRBV9 to TRBJ2-7; D is perhaps TRBD1 (6 bases). This CDR3 region has 15 residues. Trimming shortened V by 0 bases and J by 5 bases, and 15 bases separated the two germline ends. Germline CDR1 is SGDLS and CDR2 is YYNGEE. The chain's CDR3 is CASSVVGTGLDEQYF. The CDR3 DNA is TGTGCCAGCAGCGTAGTTGGAACAGGGCTGGACGAGCAGTACTTC.

There are many counts of this clonotype. The chain uses TRBV12-3 or TRBV12-4 and TRBJ1-2, with D perhaps matching TRBD1 (5 bases). This CDR3 comprises 12 residues. Trimming stripped 3 bases from V and 5 bases from J, with 7 bases between. In DNA form, the CDR3 reads TGTGCCAGCAGTTTGGCAGGGTATGGCTACACCTTC. Translated: CASSLAGYGYTF.

This sequence joins TRBV19 and TRBJ2-5, with D perhaps TRBD1 (7 bases). Germline V gives CDR1 LNHDA, CDR2 SQIVND (reference sequence). CDR3 size: 15 residues. V shed 3 bases and J shed 1 base, with 12 bases lying between them. CDR3 sequence reads: CASSIGGTVQETQYF. Written as DNA, the CDR3 is TGTGCCAGTAGTATTGGAGGGACAGTCCAAGAGACCCAGTACTTC.

J is TRBJ2-7 and V is TRBV5-1; the D is unclear. Trimming left V 4 bases short and J 3 bases short, with 14 bases between. CDR3 length: 14 residues. Germline loops: CDR1 SGHRS, CDR2 YFSETQ. The CDR3 loop is CASSLTEINYEQYF. DNA of the CDR3: TGCGCCAGCAGCCTTACAGAGATCAACTACGAGCAGTACTTC.

Worth noting for this clonotype: The junction departs from the called germline gene at one end, perhaps through a read error. This chain uses TRBV5-1 with TRBJ2-3, with a weak D call TRBD2 (6 bases). The CDR3 loop spans 16 amino acids. Germline assignment: CDR1 SGHRS and CDR2 YFSETQ. The CDR3 nucleotides read TGCGCCAGCGGCTTTAATGTCGGGAGCGGCACAGATACGCAGTATTTT. The encoded protein is CASGFNVGSGTDTQYF. Supplemented by reference TRBV5-1 and TRBJ2-3, the full variable domain reads KAGVTQTPRYLIKTRGQQVTLSCSPISGHRSVSWYQQTPGQGLQFLFEYFSETQRNKGNFPGRFSGRQFSNSRSEMNVSTLELGDSALYLCASGFNVGSGTDTQYFGPGTRLTVL.

This clonotype was observed a handful of times. V and J are TRBV25-1 and TRBJ1-6, with D possibly being TRBD1 (5 bases). Germline lookup yields CDR1 MGHDK and CDR2 SYGVNS. The CDR3 has 17 amino acids. The V and J ends lost 1 base and 0 bases respectively, with 10 bases between them. CDR3 amino acids: CASSESGVSSYNSPLHF. The CDR3 DNA reads as TGTGCCAGCAGTGAATCGGGGGTTAGCTCCTATAATTCACCCCTCCACTTT. Using reference TRBV25-1 and TRBJ1-6 for the parts outside the CDR3, the full variable domain is EADIYQTPRYLVIGTGKKITLECSQTMGHDKMYWYQQDPGMELHLIHYSYGVNSTEKGDLSSESTVSRIRTEHFPLTLESARPSHTSQYLCASSESGVSSYNSPLHFGNGTRLTVT.

This clonotype has more than one count but fewer than ten. The rearrangement joins TRBV20-1 to TRBJ1-6, with 7 bases that match TRBD1. Trimming removed 6 bases from V and 14 bases from J; junction bases left unmatched: 10. The CDR3 contains 12 residues. Per the germline V gene, CDR1 is DFQATT and CDR2 is SNEGSKA (reference sequence). CDR3 region: CSAGRQGVALHF. The CDR3 DNA reads as TGCAGTGCCGGCCGACAGGGTGTGGCCCTCCACTTT.

This clonotype was counted at least ten times. This rearrangement joins TRBV4-2 to TRBJ2-5; D remains ambiguous. With 1 base removed from V and 5 bases from J, the gap between germline ends came to 5 bases. The germline gives CDR1 LGHNA, CDR2 YNFKEQ. This CDR3 region has 12 residues. CDR3 amino acids: CASSQGGETQYF. The CDR3 DNA reads as TGTGCCAGCAGCCAAGGTGGGGAGACCCAGTACTTC.